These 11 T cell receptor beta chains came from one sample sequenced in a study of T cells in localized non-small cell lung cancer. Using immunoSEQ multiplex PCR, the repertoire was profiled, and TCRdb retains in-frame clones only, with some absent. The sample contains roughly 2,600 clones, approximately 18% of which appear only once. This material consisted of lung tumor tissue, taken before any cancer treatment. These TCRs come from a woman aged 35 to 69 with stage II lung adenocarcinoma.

The CDR3 region is CASSLVKWGQGIRTEAFF. In nucleotides, the CDR3 is TGTGCCAGCAGCTTAGTTAAGTGGGGACAGGGGATAAGAACTGAAGCTTTCTTT. This rearrangement joins TRBV11-3 to TRBJ1-1; TRBD1 aligns across 10 bases. The CDR3 loop spans 18 amino acids. Looked up from germline, CDR1 is SGHNT and CDR2 is YENEEA. With V trimmed by 1 base and J by 5 bases, 13 bases remained unmatched.

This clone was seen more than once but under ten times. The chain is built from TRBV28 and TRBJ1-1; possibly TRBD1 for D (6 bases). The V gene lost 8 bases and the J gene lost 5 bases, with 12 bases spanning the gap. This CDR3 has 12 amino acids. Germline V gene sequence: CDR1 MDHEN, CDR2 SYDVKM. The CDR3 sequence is CASGGRATEAFF. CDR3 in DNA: TGTGCCAGCGGGGGCAGGGCGACTGAAGCTTTCTTT.

The CDR3 here is CATYLSDDRERGYTF. In nucleotides, the CDR3 is TGTGCCACCTACCTAAGTGATGACAGGGAAAGGGGCTACACCTTC. This chain joins TRBV6-8 and TRBJ1-2; TRBD1 matches at 7 bases. Germline V lookup: CDR1 MNHGY, CDR2 SAAAGT. The CDR3 contains 15 residues. V shed 10 bases and J 8 bases; nucleotides not matched to a gene: 19.

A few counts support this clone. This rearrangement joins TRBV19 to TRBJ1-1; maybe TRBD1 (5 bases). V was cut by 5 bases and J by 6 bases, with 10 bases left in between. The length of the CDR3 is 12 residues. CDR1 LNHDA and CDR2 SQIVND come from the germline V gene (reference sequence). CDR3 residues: CASSPRGPEAFF. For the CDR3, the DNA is TGTGCCAGTAGTCCCCGGGGCCCTGAAGCTTTCTTT.

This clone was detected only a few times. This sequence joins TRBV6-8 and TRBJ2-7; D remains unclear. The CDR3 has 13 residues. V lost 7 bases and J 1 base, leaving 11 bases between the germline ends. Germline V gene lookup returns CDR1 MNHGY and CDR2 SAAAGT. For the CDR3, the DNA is TGTGCCAGCAAGTCAGGAATTTCCTACGAGCAGTACTTC. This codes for CASKSGISYEQYF.

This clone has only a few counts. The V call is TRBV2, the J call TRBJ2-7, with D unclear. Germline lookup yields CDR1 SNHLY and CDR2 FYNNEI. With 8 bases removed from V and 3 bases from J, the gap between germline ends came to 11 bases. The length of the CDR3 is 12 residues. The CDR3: CASLGLNYEQYF. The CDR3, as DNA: TGTGCCAGCCTCGGTCTGAACTACGAGCAGTACTTC.

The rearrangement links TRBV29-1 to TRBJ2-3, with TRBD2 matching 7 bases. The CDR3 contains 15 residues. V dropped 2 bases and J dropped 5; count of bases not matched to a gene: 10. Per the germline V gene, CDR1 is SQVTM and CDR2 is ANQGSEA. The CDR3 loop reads CSVEWLGGVIDTQYF. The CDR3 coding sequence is TGCAGCGTTGAATGGTTGGGGGGGGTAATAGATACGCAGTATTTT.

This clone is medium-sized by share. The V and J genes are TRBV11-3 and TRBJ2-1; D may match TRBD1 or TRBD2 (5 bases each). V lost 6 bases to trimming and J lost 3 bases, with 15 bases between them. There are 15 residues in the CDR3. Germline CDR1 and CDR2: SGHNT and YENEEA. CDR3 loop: CASRLTGTDYNEQFF. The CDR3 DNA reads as TGTGCCAGCAGACTGACCGGGACGGACTACAATGAGCAGTTCTTC.

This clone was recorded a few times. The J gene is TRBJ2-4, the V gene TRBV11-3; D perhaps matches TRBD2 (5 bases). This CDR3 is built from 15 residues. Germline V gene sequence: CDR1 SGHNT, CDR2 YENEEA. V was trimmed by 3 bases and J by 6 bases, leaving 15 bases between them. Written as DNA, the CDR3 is TGTGCCAGCAGCTTGGCCGAGGGTATAAGAAACATTCAGTACTTC. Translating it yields CASSLAEGIRNIQYF.

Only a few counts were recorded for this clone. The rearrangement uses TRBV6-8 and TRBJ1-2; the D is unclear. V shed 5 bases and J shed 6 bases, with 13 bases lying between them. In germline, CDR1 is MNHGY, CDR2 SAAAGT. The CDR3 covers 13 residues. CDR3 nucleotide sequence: TGTGCCAGCAGTGTACAAGGTGGAAATGGCTACACCTTC. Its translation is CASSVQGGNGYTF.

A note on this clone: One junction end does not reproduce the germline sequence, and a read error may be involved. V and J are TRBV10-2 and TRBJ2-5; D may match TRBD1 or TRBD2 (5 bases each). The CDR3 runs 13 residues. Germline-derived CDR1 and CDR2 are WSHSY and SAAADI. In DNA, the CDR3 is TGCGCCAGCAGTGAGAGTGGGGGATCCGCGACGGACTTC. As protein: CASSESGGSATDF.